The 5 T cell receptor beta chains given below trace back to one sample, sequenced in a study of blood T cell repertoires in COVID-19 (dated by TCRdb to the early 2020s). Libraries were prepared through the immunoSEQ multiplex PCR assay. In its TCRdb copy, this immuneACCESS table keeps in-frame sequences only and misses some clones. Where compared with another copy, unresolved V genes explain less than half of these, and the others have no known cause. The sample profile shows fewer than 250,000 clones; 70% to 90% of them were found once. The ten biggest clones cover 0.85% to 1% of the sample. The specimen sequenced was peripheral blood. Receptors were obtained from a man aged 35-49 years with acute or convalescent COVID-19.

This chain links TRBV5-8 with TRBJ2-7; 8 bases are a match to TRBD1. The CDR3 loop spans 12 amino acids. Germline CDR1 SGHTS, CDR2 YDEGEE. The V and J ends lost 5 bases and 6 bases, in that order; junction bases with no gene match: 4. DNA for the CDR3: TGTGCCAGCAGTTTCACAGGGGGCGAGCAGTACTTC. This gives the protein CASSFTGGEQYF.

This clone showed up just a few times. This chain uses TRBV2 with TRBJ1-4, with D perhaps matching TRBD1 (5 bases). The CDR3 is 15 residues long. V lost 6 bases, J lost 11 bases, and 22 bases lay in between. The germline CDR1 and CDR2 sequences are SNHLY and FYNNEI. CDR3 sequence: CASSPPAGGGWKLFF. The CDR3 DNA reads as TGTGCCAGCAGCCCCCCAGCAGGTGGGGGGTGGAAACTGTTTTTT.

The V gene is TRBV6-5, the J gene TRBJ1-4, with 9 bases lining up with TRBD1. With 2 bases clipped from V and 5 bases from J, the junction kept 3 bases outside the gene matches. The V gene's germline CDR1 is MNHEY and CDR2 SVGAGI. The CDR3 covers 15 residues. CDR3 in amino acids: CASSYGDRVNEKLFF. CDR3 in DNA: TGTGCCAGCAGTTACGGGGACAGGGTCAATGAAAAACTGTTTTTT.

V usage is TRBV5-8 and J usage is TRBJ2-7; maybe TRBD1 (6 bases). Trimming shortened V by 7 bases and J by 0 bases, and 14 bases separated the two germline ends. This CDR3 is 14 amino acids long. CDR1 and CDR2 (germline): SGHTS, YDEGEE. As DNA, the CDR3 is TGTGCCAGCCGACGGACAGTCCGCTCCTACGAGCAGTACTTC. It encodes CASRRTVRSYEQYF.

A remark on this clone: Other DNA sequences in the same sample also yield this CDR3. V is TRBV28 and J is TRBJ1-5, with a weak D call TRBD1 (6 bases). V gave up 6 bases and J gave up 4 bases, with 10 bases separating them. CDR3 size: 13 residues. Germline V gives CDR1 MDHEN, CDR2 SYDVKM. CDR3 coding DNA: TGTGCCAGCAGCCGCAGGGGAAATCAGCCCCAGCATTTT. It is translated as CASSRRGNQPQHF.